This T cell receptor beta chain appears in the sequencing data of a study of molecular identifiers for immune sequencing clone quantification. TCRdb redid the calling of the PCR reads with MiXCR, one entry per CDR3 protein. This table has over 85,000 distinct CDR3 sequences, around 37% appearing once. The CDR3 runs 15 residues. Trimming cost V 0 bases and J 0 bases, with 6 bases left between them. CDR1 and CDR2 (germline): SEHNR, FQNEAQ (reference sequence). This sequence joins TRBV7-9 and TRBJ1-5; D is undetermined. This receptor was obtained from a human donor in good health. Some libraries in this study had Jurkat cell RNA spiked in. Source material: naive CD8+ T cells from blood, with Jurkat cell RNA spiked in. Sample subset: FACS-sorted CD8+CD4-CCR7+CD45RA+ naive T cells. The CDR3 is CASSLAGASNQPQHF. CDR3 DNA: TGTGCCAGCAGCTTAGCAGGAGCTAGCAATCAGCCCCAGCATTTT. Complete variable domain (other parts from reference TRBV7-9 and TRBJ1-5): DTGVSQNPRHKITKRGQNVTFRCDPISEHNRLYWYRQTLGQGPEFLTYFQNEAQLEKSRLLSDRFSAERPKGSFSTLEIQRTEQGDSAMYLCASSLAGASNQPQHFGDGTRLSIL.